Each of the 6 T cell receptor beta chains below was sequenced from the same sample in a study of blood T cell repertoires in COVID-19. Clones were sequenced by immunoSEQ multiplex PCR, and TCRdb holds only the in-frame ones, with some missing. The sample carries about 53,000 clones, 86% recorded once. Source material: peripheral blood. The receptor source for this set is a man of 80 years or more with acute or convalescent COVID-19.

This clone occurred once. This chain connects TRBV12-3 or TRBV12-4 to TRBJ1-5; D unresolved. Between the trimmed V and J ends, which lost 5 bases and 0 bases, there was a span of 5 bases. There are 13 residues in the CDR3. CDR3 nucleotides: TGTGCCAGCAGTCAGTATAGCAATCAGCCCCAGCATTTT. Its protein product is CASSQYSNQPQHF.

J is TRBJ2-1 and V is TRBV7-2, with TRBD2 as a possible D gene (5 bases). Germline values: CDR1 SGHTA, CDR2 FQGNSA. V gave up 4 bases and J gave up 4 bases, with 14 bases separating them. The CDR3 has 15 amino acids. The CDR3 nucleotides read TGTGCCAGCAGCTCTATGCCCGGGGATTACAATGAGCAGTTCTTC. Its translation is CASSSMPGDYNEQFF.

The table lists this clone with a count of one. This sequence joins TRBV6-2 or TRBV6-3 and TRBJ2-4, with TRBD1 matching over 7 bases. Trimming at V came to 2 bases and at J to 0 bases, leaving 7 bases not matched to a gene. The germline V gene has CDR1 MNHEY and CDR2 SVGEGT. This CDR3 is built from 17 residues. CDR3 in amino acids: CASSYQGVILAKNIQYF. CDR3 DNA sequence: TGTGCCAGCAGTTACCAGGGGGTGATATTAGCCAAAAACATTCAGTACTTC.

CDR3 region: CASSLVRGRPQHF. For the CDR3, the DNA is TGTGCCAGCAGCTTAGTCAGGGGTCGACCCCAGCATTTT. The chain uses TRBV7-2 and TRBJ1-5, with D maybe TRBD1 (6 bases). Trimming cost V 1 base and J 10 bases, with 11 bases left between them. The CDR3 loop spans 13 amino acids. Germline V gene data show CDR1 as SGHTA and CDR2 as FQGNSA.

The rearrangement links TRBV6-2 or TRBV6-3 to TRBJ1-5, with 8 nucleotides matching TRBD1. J was trimmed by 3 bases and V by 2 bases; bases with no gene match: 12. The CDR3 is 18 residues long. Germline V gene sequence: CDR1 MNHEY, CDR2 SVGEGT. The CDR3 region is CASSYRGRQGTYNQPQHF. DNA of the CDR3: TGTGCCAGCAGTTACAGGGGAAGACAGGGGACATACAATCAGCCCCAGCATTTT.

J is TRBJ1-6 and V is TRBV3-1 (or the pseudogene TRBV3-2); D is unclear. CDR3 size: 13 residues. CDR1 is LGHDT and CDR2 is YNNKEL in the germline V gene (reference sequence). Between the trimmed V and J ends, which lost 2 bases and 7 bases, there was a span of 6 bases. The CDR3 bases are TGTGCCAGCAGCCAAATAGAGAATTCACCCCTCCACTTT. It encodes CASSQIENSPLHF.